A single sample gave rise to the 28 T cell receptor beta chains below, sequenced in a study of blood T cell repertoires in COVID-19. Here immunoSEQ multiplex PCR was the method, and the copy in TCRdb shows in-frame clones only, minus some. The top ten clones hold under 15% of a sample with around 290,000 clones, about 86% of them seen once. The sample consisted of peripheral blood. The receptors shown here come from a woman between 70 and 85 years old with COVID-19, enrolled during active disease.

V and J are TRBV11-2 and TRBJ1-3; D might be TRBD1 (6 bases). The V gene's germline CDR1 is SGHAT and CDR2 FQNNGV. The CDR3 sequence is 18 residues long. The ends were cut back, 2 bases at V and 0 bases at J, with 17 bases in the middle. CDR3: CASSLPVSGQYSGNTIYF. For the CDR3, the DNA is TGTGCCAGCAGCTTACCGGTCTCCGGACAGTACTCTGGAAACACCATATATTTT.

The chain carries TRBV27 and TRBJ1-1; TRBD1 matches at 9 bases. This CDR3 region has 13 residues. The germline V gene encodes CDR1 MNHEY and CDR2 SMNVEV (reference sequence). J was trimmed by 5 bases and V by 4 bases; bases with no gene match: 2. CDR3 protein: CASSWGTGTEAFF. CDR3 nucleotides: TGTGCCAGCAGTTGGGGGACAGGGACTGAAGCTTTCTTT.

CDR3 sequence: CASSQARRDRGSYEQYF. The CDR3 DNA sequence: TGTGCCAGCAGCCAGGCGCGCCGGGACAGGGGTTCCTACGAGCAGTACTTC. The chain is built from TRBV3-1 (or the pseudogene TRBV3-2) and TRBJ2-7, with 10 bases aligning to TRBD1. Germline V gives CDR1 LGHDT, CDR2 YNNKEL (reference sequence). The V segment lost 3 bases and the J segment 1 base; nucleotides outside the gene matches: 9. The CDR3 runs to 17 residues.

This chain joins TRBV11-2 and TRBJ2-1; D perhaps matches TRBD2 (6 bases). From germline, CDR1 is SGHAT and CDR2 FQNNGV. The CDR3 covers 15 residues. V gave up 0 bases and J gave up 4 bases, with 10 bases separating them. The CDR3 DNA reads TGTGCCAGCAGCTTAGAGGGTAGCGGTTACAATGAGCAGTTCTTC. This gives the protein CASSLEGSGYNEQFF.

The CDR3 DNA is TGTGCCAGCAGCAGGGGACTAGCGGGGGGTAGGGAGCAGTACTTC. It codes for CASSRGLAGGREQYF. J is TRBJ2-7 and V is TRBV7-2; 15 bases line up with TRBD2. The CDR3 totals 15 residues. V gave up 5 bases and J gave up 7 bases; unmatched junction bases: 6. CDR1 is SGHTA, CDR2 FQGNSA, per germline.

The rearrangement uses TRBV5-1 and TRBJ2-4; perhaps TRBD1 as D (7 bases). There are 15 residues in the CDR3. V was trimmed by 0 bases and J by 1 base, leaving 8 bases between them. CDR1 is SGHRS and CDR2 is YFSETQ in the germline V gene. The CDR3 nucleotides read TGCGCCAGCAGCTTGGCAGGGGGGGCCAAAAACATTCAGTACTTC. Protein sequence: CASSLAGGAKNIQYF.

The rearrangement uses TRBV6-2 or TRBV6-3 and TRBJ1-2; no firm D call. The CDR3 covers 17 residues. Germline CDR1 reads MNHEY; CDR2 reads SVGEGT. The V gene lost 2 bases and the J gene lost 1 base, with 17 bases spanning the gap. This CDR3 reads CASSYEVSVRFNYGYTF. DNA for the CDR3: TGTGCCAGCAGTTACGAGGTTTCGGTCAGATTTAACTATGGCTACACCTTC.

The chain couples TRBV11-3 to TRBJ2-1, with TRBD2 matching 8 bases. V was pared by 2 bases and J by 1 base, with 7 bases of the junction left unmatched. Germline-derived CDR1 and CDR2 are SGHNT and YENEEA. The CDR3 contains 17 residues. CDR3 nucleotide sequence: TGTGCCAGCAGCTTAAGGGGTCTAGCGGGTTCCTACAATGAGCAGTTCTTC. This encodes CASSLRGLAGSYNEQFF.

The V and J genes are TRBV5-1 and TRBJ2-7, with 11 bases aligning to TRBD1. V was pared by 3 bases and J by 6 bases, with 8 bases of the junction left unmatched. The CDR3 is 15 residues long. Germline V CDR1 and CDR2: SGHRS, YFSETQ. CDR3 DNA sequence: TGCGCCAGCAGCTCACTTGGACAGGGGGCGTCCGAGCAGTACTTC. Translating it yields CASSSLGQGASEQYF.

This sequence joins TRBV6-2 or TRBV6-3 and TRBJ1-5, with a possible D match to TRBD1 (6 bases). Deletions cut 2 bases from V and 7 bases from J, with 12 bases between. The CDR3 covers 14 residues. Germline CDR1 is MNHEY and CDR2 is SVGEGT. The CDR3 bases are TGTGCCAGCAGTTACCCAGGGGCAGGGCAGCCCCAGCATTTT. Amino acid sequence: CASSYPGAGQPQHF.

The chain uses TRBV5-1 and TRBJ2-3; 9 bases are shared with TRBD2. The ends lost 4 bases at V and 2 bases at J; junction bases unmatched: 8. The CDR3 has 16 amino acids. The germline CDR1 and CDR2 sequences are SGHRS and YFSETQ. The CDR3 region has the DNA TGCGCCAGCAGCGGGACTAGCTGGCGGTCCACAGATACGCAGTATTTT. Encoded protein: CASSGTSWRSTDTQYF.

This sequence joins TRBV4-2 and TRBJ2-1, with no clear D. V was clipped by 0 bases and J by 10 bases, with 10 bases between them. Per germline, CDR1 LGHNA and CDR2 YNFKEQ. This CDR3 comprises 13 residues. The CDR3 loop reads CASSQDFAREQFF. Written as DNA, the CDR3 is TGTGCCAGCAGCCAAGATTTCGCTCGGGAGCAGTTCTTC.

The chain couples TRBV6-4 to TRBJ1-5, with D possibly TRBD1 on 5 matching bases. CDR1 and CDR2 (germline): MRHNA, SNTAGT. This CDR3 comprises 20 residues. Trimming removed 0 bases at V and 0 bases at J, with 21 bases between. Here the CDR3 reads CASSDSFSSTDWDSNQPQHF. CDR3 nucleotide sequence: TGTGCCAGCAGTGACTCGTTTTCCTCGACAGACTGGGATAGCAATCAGCCCCAGCATTTT.

This clone was seen more than once but under ten times. V usage is TRBV5-1 and J usage is TRBJ2-7, with D perhaps matching TRBD2 (5 bases). The CDR3 runs to 13 residues. Per germline, CDR1 SGHRS and CDR2 YFSETQ. The V and J ends lost 2 bases and 4 bases respectively, with 10 bases between them. CDR3 sequence (DNA): TGCGCCAGCAGCTTTGGAGGCCAGTACGAGCAGTACTTC. It is translated as CASSFGGQYEQYF.

This clone has only one observation. V and J are TRBV7-9 and TRBJ1-4, with D unresolved. The germline V gene has CDR1 SEHNR and CDR2 FQNEAQ (reference sequence). The CDR3 loop spans 16 amino acids. Trimming left V 5 bases short and J 0 bases short, with 13 bases between. The CDR3 region is CASSLTGGATNEKLFF. The CDR3 nucleotides read TGTGCCAGCAGCCTGACCGGAGGTGCAACTAATGAAAAACTGTTTTTT.

The chain couples TRBV21-1 to TRBJ2-2; the D segment call TRBD1 is taken from the table without a DNA check. TRBV21-1 is a recognized pseudogene. The CDR3 covers 18 residues. The CDR3, as DNA: TGTGCCAGCAGCAAAGGACGGGACACATTACCGAACACCGGGGAGCTGTTTTTT. Translated: CASSKGRDTLPNTGELFF.

This clone was observed once. The rearrangement uses TRBV7-6 and TRBJ1-1; D uncertain. Germline CDR1 is SGHVS and CDR2 is FNYEAQ. This CDR3 has 13 residues. The V and J ends lost 3 bases and 3 bases respectively, with 8 bases between them. The CDR3 bases are TGTGCCAGCAGCTTTAGGAGGGACACTGAAGCTTTCTTT. It is translated as CASSFRRDTEAFF. The full variable domain, its missing parts supplied by reference TRBV7-6 and TRBJ1-1, is GAGVSQSPRYKVTKRGQDVALRCDPISGHVSLYWYRQALGQGPEFLTYFNYEAQQDKSGLPNDRFSAERPEGSISTLTIQRTEQRDSAMYRCASSFRRDTEAFFGQGTRLTVV.

The chain recombines TRBV7-2 with TRBJ1-1; unclear D gene. Germline CDR1 reads SGHTA; CDR2 reads FQGNSA. The V end lost 5 bases, the J end lost 0 bases, and 10 bases lay between the germline ends. This CDR3 contains 14 residues. Written as DNA, the CDR3 is TGTGCCAGCAGCCCGCTATCAATGAACACTGAAGCTTTCTTT. This translates into CASSPLSMNTEAFF.

The chain carries TRBV7-9 and TRBJ1-2; D remains ambiguous. Trimming left V 5 bases short and J 8 bases short, with 9 bases between. The CDR3 runs to 11 residues. Germline CDR1 is SEHNR and CDR2 is FQNEAQ (reference sequence). The CDR3 DNA is TGTGCCAGCAGCGCGGCTTTCGGCTACACCTTC. Translating it yields CASSAAFGYTF. Complete variable domain (other parts from reference TRBV7-9 and TRBJ1-2): DTGVSQNPRHKITKRGQNVTFRCDPISEHNRLYWYRQTLGQGPEFLTYFQNEAQLEKSRLLSDRFSAERPKGSFSTLEIQRTEQGDSAMYLCASSAAFGYTFGSGTRLTVV.

This sequence joins TRBV4-2 and TRBJ1-1, with 9 positions matching TRBD1. The germline gives CDR1 LGHNA, CDR2 YNFKEQ. V trimming: 1 base; J trimming: 6 bases; junction bases outside the gene matches: 9. The CDR3 spans 16 residues. CDR3 sequence: CASSQVGQGSEAEAFF. CDR3 DNA sequence: TGTGCCAGCAGCCAAGTAGGACAGGGGAGTGAGGCTGAAGCTTTCTTT.

This clone occurred a few times. V and J are TRBV24-1 and TRBJ1-1; TRBD1 agrees at 10 bases. V was pared by 4 bases and J by 4 bases, with 5 bases of the junction left unmatched. The CDR3 has 15 amino acids. Germline V CDR1 and CDR2: KGHDR, SFDVKD. For the CDR3, the DNA is TGTGCCACCAGTGACAGGGACAGGGGCGGCACTGAAGCTTTCTTT. Its protein product is CATSDRDRGGTEAFF.

The chain joins TRBV27 to TRBJ1-6; 10 bases map to TRBD1. The CDR3 contains 18 residues. V shed 5 bases, J shed 0 bases, and the junction held 7 bases outside the gene matches. Per the germline V gene, CDR1 is MNHEY and CDR2 is SMNVEV (reference sequence). The CDR3 loop is CASSPGQGDPSYNSPLHF. The CDR3 nucleotides read TGTGCCAGCAGTCCCGGACAGGGGGACCCCTCCTATAATTCACCCCTCCACTTT.

The chain links TRBV2 to TRBJ2-5, with 9 bases aligning to TRBD2. Germline V gene data show CDR1 as SNHLY and CDR2 as FYNNEI. This CDR3 has 15 residues. The trim removed 6 bases at V and 0 bases at J, leaving 5 bases unmatched. The CDR3 sequence: CASRPSGANQETQYF. The DNA for the CDR3 is TGTGCCAGCAGGCCTAGCGGGGCCAACCAAGAGACCCAGTACTTC.

V is TRBV18 and J is TRBJ2-7; TRBD1 matches at 7 bases. Germline loops: CDR1 KGHSH, CDR2 LQKENI. The V gene end was trimmed by 6 bases and the J gene end by 6 bases; junction bases not matched to a gene: 8. The CDR3 is made up of 13 amino acids. CDR3 sequence reads: CASSVTTGIEQYF. The CDR3 region has the DNA TGTGCCAGCTCGGTCACGACAGGGATCGAGCAGTACTTC. Drawing the rest from reference TRBV18 and TRBJ2-7, the complete variable domain is NAGVMQNPRHLVRRRGQEARLRCSPMKGHSHVYWYRQLPEEGLKFMVYLQKENIIDESGMPKERFSAEFPKEGPSILRIQQVVRGDSAAYFCASSVTTGIEQYFGPGTRLTVT.

CDR3 nucleotide sequence: TGCGCCAGCAGCAGGACAGGGGATAATGAAAAACTGTTTTTT. Translation: CASSRTGDNEKLFF. The J gene is TRBJ1-4, the V gene TRBV5-1; 9 nucleotides align to TRBD1. After removal of 4 bases from V and 4 bases from J, the junction contained 2 bases not matched to a gene. Per germline, CDR1 SGHRS and CDR2 YFSETQ. The CDR3 loop spans 14 amino acids.

The chain couples TRBV4-1 to TRBJ1-1; TRBD1 is a possible D gene (6 bases). The CDR3 runs to 12 residues. Trimming removed 4 bases from V and 7 bases from J, with 10 bases in between. CDR1 MGHRA and CDR2 YSYEKL come from the germline V gene. The DNA of the CDR3 is TGCGCCAGCAGCCCAGTACAGGGTGAAGCTTTCTTT. Protein: CASSPVQGEAFF.

The chain carries TRBV3-1 (or the pseudogene TRBV3-2) and TRBJ2-3; TRBD2 aligns across 10 bases. The CDR3 runs to 16 residues. After removal of 7 bases from V and 6 bases from J, the junction contained 13 bases not matched to a gene. Germline V gene data show CDR1 as LGHDT and CDR2 as YNNKEL (reference sequence). The CDR3 region has the DNA TGTGCCAGCACCCCCGTCAGCGGGGGGGGCGGGGATACGCAGTATTTT. Protein product: CASTPVSGGGGDTQYF.

A few counts support this clone. The J gene is TRBJ2-7, the V gene TRBV5-1; perhaps TRBD1 as D (6 bases). Germline values: CDR1 SGHRS, CDR2 YFSETQ. V was trimmed by 4 bases and J by 2 bases, leaving 13 bases between them. This CDR3 comprises 14 residues. The CDR3 DNA sequence: TGCGCCAGCAGCGGGCGAGGGGGTACCTACGAGCAGTACTTC. It encodes CASSGRGGTYEQYF.